The entry below gives a single TCR beta chain sequence along with its context. Antigen: not known. These data come from a study of cytomegalovirus exposure and HLA in healthy donors. The CDR3 is 16 residues long. Trimming cost V 5 bases and J 7 bases; bases outside gene matches: 13. Germline CDR1 reads MNHEY; CDR2 reads SMNVEV (reference sequence). Study observations and caveats: In most subjects, TCR beta sequences reportedly gave accurate predictions of HLA-A and HLA-B alleles.

PCR employed 60 Vbeta and 13 Jbeta primers. Profiling relied on immunoSEQ multiplex PCR, and the TCRdb table lists in-frame clones only, not all of them. Of some 150,000 clones in the sample, 79% were seen once. The sequence came from a woman aged 35 to 49 in good health and CMV-seropositive. Material for sequencing was PBMCs. The chain joins TRBV27 to TRBJ1-2; 10 positions agree with TRBD1. CDR3 DNA sequence: TGTGCCAGCAGTGCCGCGGGACAGGGGAAAGCAGGTGGCTACACCTTC. Translating it yields CASSAAGQGKAGGYTF.